The source of this TCR beta chain is a study of cytomegalovirus exposure and HLA in healthy donors. On the study more broadly: For the roughly 400 genotyped donors, 65% to 90% fell within the Caucasian-associated ancestry cluster.

Study results and limitations: Researchers counted roughly 150 TCR beta chains as cytomegalovirus-associated. Highest at DRB1 and lowest at HLA-C, TCR association rates differed among HLA loci in a later analysis.

The table lists this clone with a few counts. Its target is not known. Germline V gene data show CDR1 as SGHAT and CDR2 as FQNNGV. The CDR3 spans 14 residues. V shed 2 bases and J shed 5 bases, with 12 bases lying between them. The study ran its PCR with 60 Vbeta and 13 Jbeta primers. Profiled with immunoSEQ multiplex PCR; TCRdb holds only in-frame clones, not every one. The sample lists about 120,000 clones, approximately 80% occurring once. This clonotype originated in a female donor in good health and CMV-seronegative. This chain links TRBV11-2 with TRBJ2-5; the D is unclear. The sample was PBMCs. The CDR3 region is CASSLRASRETQYF. The CDR3 DNA reads TGTGCCAGCAGCTTAAGAGCTTCCCGGGAGACCCAGTACTTC. The whole variable domain, remainder taken from reference TRBV11-2 and TRBJ2-5, is EAGVAQSPRYKIIEKRQSVAFWCNPISGHATLYWYQQILGQGPKLLIQFQNNGVVDDSQLPKDRFSAERLKGVDSTLKIQPAKLEDSAVYLCASSLRASRETQYFGPGTRLLVL.